The source of this TCR beta chain is a study of cytomegalovirus exposure and HLA in healthy donors. Overall study context: Of the donors genotyped, several hundred in all, 75% to 85% fell in the Caucasian-associated ancestry cluster.

As concerns this clone: Its antigen remains unknown.

The trim removed 0 bases at V and 6 bases at J, leaving 3 bases unmatched. Per germline, CDR1 SGHRS and CDR2 YFSETQ. This CDR3 region has 14 residues. The primer mix had 60 Vbeta and 13 Jbeta primers. Here immunoSEQ multiplex PCR was the method, and the copy in TCRdb shows in-frame clones only, minus some. The sample table includes some 67,000 clones. Study conclusions and caveats: Whilst most TCR sequences proved rare, a subset of public TCRs occurred across many donors. Another analysis was done later, and it associated 16,951 TCR beta sequences with HLA alleles at 0.05 false discovery rate.

The gene calls are TRBV5-1 and TRBJ1-2; 9 positions agree with TRBD1. The sequenced sample was PBMCs. The source is a woman younger than 45 in good health and CMV-seronegative. This CDR3 reads CASSLGTGADGYTF. In nucleotides, the CDR3 is TGCGCCAGCAGCTTGGGGACAGGGGCGGATGGCTACACCTTC.